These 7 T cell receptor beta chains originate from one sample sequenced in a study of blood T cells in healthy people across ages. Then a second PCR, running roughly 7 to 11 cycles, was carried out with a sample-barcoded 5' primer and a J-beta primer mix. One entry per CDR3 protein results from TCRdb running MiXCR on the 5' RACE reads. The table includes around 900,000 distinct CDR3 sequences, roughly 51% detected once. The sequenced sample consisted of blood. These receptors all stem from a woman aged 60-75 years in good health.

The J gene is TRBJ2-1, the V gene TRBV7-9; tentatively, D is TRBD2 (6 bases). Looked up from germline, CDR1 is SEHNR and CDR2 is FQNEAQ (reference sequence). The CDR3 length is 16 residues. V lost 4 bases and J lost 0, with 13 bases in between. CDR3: CASSSGMGGSYNEQFF. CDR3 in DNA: TGTGCCAGCAGCTCAGGTATGGGGGGCTCCTACAATGAGCAGTTCTTC.

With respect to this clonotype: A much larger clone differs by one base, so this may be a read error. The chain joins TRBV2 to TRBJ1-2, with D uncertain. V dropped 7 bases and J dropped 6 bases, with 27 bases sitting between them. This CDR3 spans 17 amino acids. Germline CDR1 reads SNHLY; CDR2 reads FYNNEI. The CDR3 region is CASIVSPWANSWNGYTF. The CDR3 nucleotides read TGTGCCAGCATCGTAAGTCCATGGGCTAACAGTTGGAATGGCTACACCTTC.

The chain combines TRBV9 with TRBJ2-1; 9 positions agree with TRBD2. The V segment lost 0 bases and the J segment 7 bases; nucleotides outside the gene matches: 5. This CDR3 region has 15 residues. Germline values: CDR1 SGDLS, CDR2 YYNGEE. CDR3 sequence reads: CASSVEAGGGNEQFF. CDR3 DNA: TGTGCCAGCAGCGTAGAGGCGGGAGGGGGTAATGAGCAGTTCTTC.

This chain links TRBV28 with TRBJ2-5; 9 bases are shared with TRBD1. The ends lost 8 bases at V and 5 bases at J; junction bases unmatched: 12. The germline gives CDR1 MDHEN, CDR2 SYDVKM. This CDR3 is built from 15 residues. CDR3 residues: CASVAGTGYWETQYF. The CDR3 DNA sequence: TGTGCCAGCGTAGCCGGGACAGGGTATTGGGAGACCCAGTACTTC.

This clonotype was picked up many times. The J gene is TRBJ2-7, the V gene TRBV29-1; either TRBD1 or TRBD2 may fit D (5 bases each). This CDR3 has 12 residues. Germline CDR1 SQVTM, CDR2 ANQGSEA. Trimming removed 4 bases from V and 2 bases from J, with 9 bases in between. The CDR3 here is CSVARDAYEQYF. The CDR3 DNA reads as TGCAGCGTTGCGAGGGACGCCTACGAGCAGTACTTC.

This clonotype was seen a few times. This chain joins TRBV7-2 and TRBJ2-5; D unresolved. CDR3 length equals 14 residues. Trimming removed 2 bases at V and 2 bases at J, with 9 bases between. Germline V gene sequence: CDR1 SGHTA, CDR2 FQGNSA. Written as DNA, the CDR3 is TGTGCCAGCAGCTTATTGGGCTTTCAAGAGACCCAGTACTTC. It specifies CASSLLGFQETQYF. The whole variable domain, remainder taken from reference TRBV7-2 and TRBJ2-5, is GAGVSQSPSNKVTEKGKDVELRCDPISGHTALYWYRQSLGQGLEFLIYFQGNSAPDKSGLPSDRFSAERTGGSVSTLTIQRTQQEDSAVYLCASSLLGFQETQYFGPGTRLLVL.

The CDR3 spells CASTGGKGTYGYTF. In DNA, the CDR3 is TGTGCCAGCACGGGGGGAAAGGGGACGTATGGCTACACCTTC. This chain links TRBV6-6 with TRBJ1-2; possibly TRBD1 for D (5 bases). Germline lookup yields CDR1 MNHNY and CDR2 SVGAGI (reference sequence). Trimming pared 7 bases from V and 5 bases from J, leaving 17 bases between. This CDR3 region has 14 residues.